The rows below give T cell receptor beta chains drawn from one sample of a study of blood T cell repertoires in COVID-19. Measured with immunoSEQ multiplex PCR; TCRdb has only the in-frame clones, and not every one. Of over 65,000 clones listed, about nine tenths were seen once; the top ten hold 25% to 30%. The sequenced sample was peripheral blood. The receptor set was obtained from a man aged 50-59 years with active or convalescent COVID-19. Each CDR3 is given with its conserved first and last residue. Fields, in order: J gene, D gene, clone size, V gene, CDR3 protein, CDR3 DNA. A D gene is named only where the DNA matches it firmly. Only some rows state a clone size, as once, few, many or a class for expanded clones.

>TRBJ2-1|NA|NA|TRBV18
CASSPPVAGYNEQFF
TGTGCCAGCTCACCACCGGTTGCCGGCTACAATGAGCAGTTCTTC
>TRBJ2-5|NA|once|TRBV5-4
CASSLPGDRAAETQYF
TGTGCCAGCAGCTTGCCGGGGGATCGAGCCGCGGAGACCCAGTACTTC
>TRBJ1-3|NA|NA|TRBV7-6
CASSISTGYGNTIYF
TGTGCCAGCAGCATTAGCACAGGGTACGGAAACACCATATATTTT
>TRBJ2-2|NA|NA|TRBV18
CASSPEGMVNTGELFF
TGTGCCAGCTCACCGGAGGGGATGGTGAACACCGGGGAGCTGTTTTTT
>TRBJ1-4|NA|NA|TRBV6-6
CASVDTATNEKLFF
TGTGCCAGTGTAGACACTGCAACTAATGAAAAACTGTTTTTT
>TRBJ2-2|NA|NA|TRBV15
CATSTRDKNTGELFF
TGTGCCACCAGCACCCGGGACAAGAACACCGGGGAGCTGTTTTTT
>TRBJ2-7|TRBD1|NA|TRBV6-5
CASSYSTGTRSYEQYF
TGTGCCAGCAGTTACTCGACAGGGACAAGGTCCTACGAGCAGTACTTC
>TRBJ1-5|NA|NA|TRBV7-2
CASSLVTRVGSNQPQHF
TGTGCCAGCAGCTTAGTTACGAGGGTCGGGAGCAATCAGCCCCAGCATTTT
>TRBJ2-1|TRBD2|once|TRBV29-1
CSVFSGYNEQFF
TGCAGCGTTTTTAGCGGGTACAATGAGCAGTTCTTC
>TRBJ1-4|NA|NA|TRBV10-3
CAISPAAGVEEKLFF
TGTGCCATCAGTCCCGCCGCAGGTGTCGAGGAAAAACTGTTTTTT
>TRBJ2-7|TRBD1|few|TRBV11-2
CASSLGLGTGSEQYF
TGTGCCAGCAGCCTAGGATTGGGGACAGGGAGCGAGCAGTACTTC
>TRBJ2-2|TRBD2|NA|TRBV19
CASRASGRGELFF
TGTGCCAGTAGGGCTAGCGGACGTGGGGAGCTGTTTTTT
>TRBJ1-1|NA|NA|TRBV27
CASTKRGGTATEAFF
TGTGCCAGCACCAAACGGGGGGGAACTGCTACTGAAGCTTTCTTT
>TRBJ2-7|TRBD2|NA|TRBV20-1
CSASVGARGTSFDEQYF
TGCAGTGCTAGTGTTGGCGCGCGGGGGACTAGTTTCGACGAGCAGTACTTC
>TRBJ1-3|NA|NA|TRBV30
CAWSLRGNTIYF
TGTGCCTGGAGTCTGCGGGGAAACACCATATATTTT
>TRBJ2-3|NA|NA|TRBV20-1
CSASSLGGREPSTDTQYF
TGCAGTGCTAGTAGTCTGGGAGGAAGAGAACCTAGCACAGATACGCAGTATTTT
>TRBJ1-1|TRBD1|NA|TRBV5-1
CASSLGQGFDEAFF
TGCGCCAGCAGCTTGGGACAGGGGTTCGATGAAGCTTTCTTT
>TRBJ1-2|TRBD1|NA|TRBV6-5
CASSLTGGAGYGYTF
TGTGCCAGCAGTTTAACAGGGGGCGCCGGCTATGGCTACACCTTC
>TRBJ1-5|NA|few|TRBV28
CATLPGGRGQPQHF
TGTGCCACCCTACCGGGGGGAAGGGGTCAGCCCCAGCATTTT
>TRBJ1-1|NA|NA|TRBV12-5
CASAIEGGVTEAFF
TGTGCTAGTGCAATCGAGGGCGGGGTCACTGAAGCTTTCTTT
>TRBJ1-1|TRBD1|NA|TRBV6-5
CASTLPTGLEAFF
TGTGCCAGCACCCTACCGACAGGGCTTGAAGCTTTCTTT
>TRBJ1-5|NA|NA|TRBV19
CASRPESGRVDQPQHF
TGTGCCAGTAGGCCGGAATCAGGGAGGGTGGATCAGCCCCAGCATTTT
>TRBJ2-7|NA|NA|TRBV6-5
CASSTVAAMVYEQYF
TGTGCCAGCAGTACGGTGGCGGCGATGGTCTACGAGCAGTACTTC
>TRBJ2-7|TRBD2|NA|TRBV6-5
CASNPAGGYEQYF
TGTGCCAGCAACCCAGCGGGAGGGTACGAGCAGTACTTC
>TRBJ2-7|TRBD1|few|TRBV27
CASVGGSSYEQYF
TGTGCCAGCGTAGGGGGCTCATCCTACGAGCAGTACTTC
>TRBJ1-1|TRBD1|NA|TRBV28
CASPNRDRALNTEAFF
TGTGCCAGCCCAAACCGGGACAGGGCTTTGAACACTGAAGCTTTCTTT
>TRBJ1-2|TRBD1|NA|TRBV30
CAWSRTTGQGSSTF
TGTGCCTGGAGTAGAACAACGGGACAGGGGTCTAGCACCTTC
>TRBJ2-1|TRBD2|NA|TRBV24-1
CATRAAAGGEQFF
TGTGCCACCCGAGCAGCAGCGGGAGGTGAGCAGTTCTTC
>TRBJ2-7|NA|NA|TRBV6-1
CASSEMVLYEQYF
TGTGCCAGCAGTGAAATGGTCCTATACGAGCAGTACTTC
>TRBJ1-1|TRBD1|NA|TRBV6-6
CASSYRGHNEAFF
TGTGCCAGCAGTTACAGGGGGCACAATGAAGCTTTCTTT
>TRBJ2-3|TRBD2|NA|TRBV9
CASSFSGDPRTDTQYF
TGTGCCAGCAGCTTCAGCGGGGACCCCCGCACAGATACGCAGTATTTT
>TRBJ2-3|TRBD2|NA|TRBV24-1
CATSDPGTSGGRTDTQYF
TGTGCCACCAGTGACCCCGGGACTAGCGGGGGACGCACAGATACGCAGTATTTT
>TRBJ1-5|TRBD1|few|TRBV6-1
CASSEGTGRQPQHF
TGTGCCAGCAGTGAAGGGACAGGACGACAGCCCCAGCATTTT
>TRBJ1-4|TRBD1|NA|TRBV24-1
CATSDTPTGDNEKLFF
TGTGCCACCAGTGATACACCGACAGGGGATAATGAAAAACTGTTTTTT
>TRBJ1-1|NA|NA|TRBV5-1
CASSLRRDNTEAFF
TGCGCCAGCAGCCTCAGGAGGGATAACACTGAAGCTTTCTTT
>TRBJ1-6|TRBD1|NA|TRBV18
CASSPSVTGGNSPLHF
TGTGCCAGCTCACCATCCGTAACAGGGGGGAATTCACCCCTCCACTTT
>TRBJ2-2|TRBD2|NA|TRBV7-2
CASSPGSGGTGELFF
TGTGCCAGCAGCCCCGGTAGCGGGGGTACCGGGGAGCTGTTTTTT
>TRBJ2-5|NA|NA|TRBV15
CATSRELEETQYF
TGTGCCACCAGCAGAGAACTGGAAGAGACCCAGTACTTC
>TRBJ2-7|TRBD1|NA|TRBV6-6
CASSHSTGTGDEQYF
TGTGCCAGCAGCCACTCTACCGGGACAGGGGACGAGCAGTACTTC
>TRBJ1-5|NA|NA|TRBV30
CAWSGAAGATGNQPQHF
TGTGCCTGGAGTGGCGCGGCAGGGGCTACGGGCAATCAGCCCCAGCATTTT
>TRBJ2-3|NA|NA|TRBV7-9
CASSPSNSYTDTQYF
TGTGCCAGCAGCCCATCGAACTCTTACACAGATACGCAGTATTTT
>TRBJ2-7|NA|NA|TRBV19
CASSIVGQPGTYEQYF
TGTGCCAGTAGTATCGTAGGACAGCCAGGGACCTACGAGCAGTACTTC
>TRBJ1-5|NA|NA|TRBV18
CASSPGQSSNQPQHF
TGTGCCAGCTCACCCGGACAGTCTAGCAATCAGCCCCAGCATTTT
>TRBJ2-2|TRBD2|NA|TRBV6-6
CASSYSGGGTTGELFF
TGTGCCAGCAGTTACTCTGGCGGGGGGACTACCGGGGAGCTGTTTTTT
>TRBJ2-5|NA|NA|TRBV13
CASSNRGEVQETQYF
TGTGCCAGCAGCAATAGAGGGGAGGTACAAGAGACCCAGTACTTC